The source of this T cell receptor (beta chain) is a study of CD8 T cells in ankylosing spondylitis (dated by TCRdb to about 2017). Looking at the study overall: To find TCR variants linked to disease, the study profiled T cell receptor beta repertoires in ankylosing spondylitis patients and healthy donors. In total, the full study cohort was made up of 85 to 140 healthy donors and about two dozen ankylosing spondylitis patients. Peripheral blood was sampled, and synovial fluid was also collected from ankylosing spondylitis patients.

Sequencing was performed on an Illumina HiSeq 2500. Quantitative 5'-RACE with molecular barcodes was the method used to prepare the TCR beta libraries. As for the authors' bioinformatics: A new computational method based on a probabilistic model of VDJ rearrangement was used to identify disease-linked TCR variants. TCRdb applied fastp at Q25 and MiXCR to the public reads, then kept only in-frame beta chains. Each entry merges the rows of one CDR3 protein and shows their most common DNA and genes. The V and J calls were not made by the authors but by TCRdb's processing. A total of tens of thousands of distinct CDR3 sequences appear in this sample, 5.3% of them only once. The ten most abundant clones make up roughly 1.8% of the sample. This clonotype was seen only a few times. Its antigen is unknown. No much larger clone is present one base from it, and per-base qualities are unavailable. The full study reports these points: The disease-linked clones showed a CD8+ phenotype and occurred at relatively low frequencies in peripheral blood. Blood from ankylosing spondylitis patients appeared to be characterized by a TCR beta motif composed of under 10 highly homologous amino acid variants. According to the report, matched synovial fluid samples from ankylosing spondylitis patients were significantly enriched for the disease-linked clones. Some of the motif variants had been reported before in the synovial fluid and blood of reactive arthritis patients, a finding that suggests common disease-initiation mechanisms.

The origin of this receptor is a female donor with ankylosing spondylitis or in good health (not recorded which). The sample taken for sequencing was blood, either unsorted or a sorted T cell fraction (not recorded which).

DNA sequence: TGTGCCAGCAGCGTAGTGGCGGGAACAGATACGCAGTATTTT. Its protein reads: CASSVVAGTDTQYF. This sequence uses TRBV9 and TRBJ2-3; D gene: possibly TRBD2, on 6 matching bases. For CDR1 and CDR2, the germline V gene lists SGDLS and YYNGEE. Including the terminal cysteine and phenylalanine, the CDR3 comprises 14 residues. Just the 42-base CDR3 DNA is kept, in frame starting at base 1. The junction carries 8 bases between V and J, which are trimmed by 0 bases and 3 bases respectively.